A single TCR beta chain is shown here with its context. The sample is drawn from a study of blood T cell repertoires in COVID-19. About the research overall: Samples came from the United States, Italy and Spain, spanning acute and convalescent COVID-19. In each case, the material was cDNA or gDNA derived from T cells, B-cell-depleted T cells, or PBMCs.

In the authors' methods: Amplified reference gene primers provided the basis for estimating nucleated cell counts. Assay used: immunoSEQ multiplex PCR; TCRdb lists only in-frame clones, some missing. The V and J calls and clone size are taken from that table; D and trimming were inferred from the DNA. The repertoire holds about 240,000 clones, with about four fifths as singletons. The germline gives CDR1 MDHEN, CDR2 SYDVKM. Trimming removed 3 bases at V and 1 base at J, with 8 bases between. This CDR3 has 14 residues. Participants came from about two dozen US areas, aged about 18 to 89 years. The rearrangement joins TRBV28 to TRBJ2-3; D not certain. The clonotype comes from a woman in her thirties or forties who had been exposed to COVID-19. The material sequenced was PBMCs or T cells enriched from blood (not recorded which). The CDR3 loop is CASSLRLRTDTQYF. The CDR3 DNA is TGTGCCAGCAGTTTGCGGCTGCGCACAGATACGCAGTATTTT.